A single sample gave rise to the 23 T cell receptor beta chains below, sequenced in a study of T cell responses to AZD1222 COVID-19 vaccine. Profiling relied on immunoSEQ multiplex PCR, and the TCRdb table lists in-frame clones only, not all of them. The sample includes roughly 150,000 clones, more than 85% of them seen just once. This material consisted of peripheral blood, taken on day 0 of AZD1222 vaccination. The receptors come from an adult in good health.

The CDR3, as DNA: TGTGCCAGTAGTACAACGGTGAACACTGAAGCTTTCTTT. Protein sequence: CASSTTVNTEAFF. The chain has TRBV19 and TRBJ1-1; no reliable D call. CDR3 length: 13 residues. Germline loops: CDR1 LNHDA, CDR2 SQIVND (reference sequence). The V and J ends lost 4 bases and 0 bases respectively, with 6 bases between them.

The chain uses TRBV18 and TRBJ1-5; no clear D gene. Germline lookup yields CDR1 KGHSH and CDR2 LQKENI. V lost 4 bases and J lost 6, with 10 bases in between. The CDR3 totals 13 residues. The CDR3 nucleotides are TGTGCCAGCTCACAGGACGGTTTTCAGCCCCAGCATTTT. Its translation is CASSQDGFQPQHF.

V and J are TRBV12-3 or TRBV12-4 and TRBJ1-5; D gene uncertain. Trimming cost V 3 bases and J 4 bases, with 7 bases left between them. The CDR3 covers 13 residues. CDR3 DNA: TGTGCCAGCAGTTTCGGGATTAATCAGCCCCAGCATTTT. Translating it yields CASSFGINQPQHF.

The chain carries TRBV9 and TRBJ2-7; D is unclear. CDR3 length equals 12 residues. Trimming removed 3 bases at V and 2 bases at J, with 6 bases between. Germline V gene lookup returns CDR1 SGDLS and CDR2 YYNGEE. The CDR3 sequence: CASSADPYEQYF. Written as DNA, the CDR3 is TGTGCCAGCAGCGCGGACCCCTACGAGCAGTACTTC.

The V call is TRBV9, the J call TRBJ2-3, with 10 bases fitting TRBD2. This CDR3 region has 14 residues. With V trimmed by 4 bases and J by 9 bases, 8 bases remained unmatched. Germline values: CDR1 SGDLS, CDR2 YYNGEE. The CDR3 DNA reads TGTGCCAGCAGCTCCCCGGGTAGCGGGGGGACGCAGTATTTT. This sequence encodes CASSSPGSGGTQYF.

V usage is TRBV28 and J usage is TRBJ2-3; TRBD2 might be the D (6 bases). Germline CDR1 reads MDHEN; CDR2 reads SYDVKM. Trimming pared 7 bases from V and 0 bases from J, leaving 11 bases between. This CDR3 is built from 14 residues. CDR3 sequence reads: CASIGGTSTDTQYF. The CDR3 region has the DNA TGTGCCAGCATTGGGGGGACTAGCACAGATACGCAGTATTTT. The full variable domain, completed using reference TRBV28 and TRBJ2-3, is DVKVTQSSRYLVKRTGEKVFLECVQDMDHENMFWYRQDPGLGLRLIYFSYDVKMKEKGDIPEGYSVSREKKERFSLILESASTNQTSMYLCASIGGTSTDTQYFGPGTRLTVL.

This rearrangement joins TRBV27 to TRBJ2-5; the match to TRBD1 covers 9 bases. V trimming: 8 bases; J trimming: 5 bases; junction bases outside the gene matches: 12. The length of the CDR3 is 15 residues. Germline loops: CDR1 MNHEY, CDR2 SMNVEV (reference sequence). Here the CDR3 reads CASCSLQGAGETQYF. The CDR3 region has the DNA TGTGCCAGCTGCTCTTTACAGGGGGCGGGGGAGACCCAGTACTTC.

The chain recombines TRBV9 with TRBJ2-2, with 9 bases fitting TRBD2. The CDR3 sequence is 16 residues long. Germline V gene lookup returns CDR1 SGDLS and CDR2 YYNGEE. The V and J ends lost 3 bases and 6 bases, in that order; junction bases with no gene match: 9. The CDR3, as DNA: TGTGCCAGCAGCGCTCAGAGTAGCGGGAGACCCGGGGAGCTGTTTTTT. Amino acids: CASSAQSSGRPGELFF.

The V call is TRBV7-2, the J call TRBJ2-5, with D tentatively TRBD2 (7 bases). From germline, CDR1 is SGHTA and CDR2 FQGNSA. V lost 1 base, J lost 5 bases, and 11 bases lay in between. The CDR3 loop spans 14 amino acids. Written as DNA, the CDR3 is TGTGCCAGCAGCTTAGGGGGGGGGCTGGAGACCCAGTACTTC. It codes for CASSLGGGLETQYF.

The V and J genes are TRBV15 and TRBJ1-5, with D uncertain. V shed 1 base and J shed 4 bases, with 17 bases lying between them. The CDR3 covers 17 residues. Germline CDR1 and CDR2: LNHNV and YYDKDF (reference sequence). CDR3 in amino acids: CATSRGSTAERNQPQHF. CDR3 in DNA: TGTGCCACCAGCAGAGGGTCCACCGCGGAGAGGAATCAGCCCCAGCATTTT. The full variable domain, completed using reference TRBV15 and TRBJ1-5, is DAMVIQNPRYQVTQFGKPVTLSCSQTLNHNVMYWYQQKSSQAPKLLFHYYDKDFNNEADTPDNFQSRRPNTSFCFLDIRSPGLGDTAMYLCATSRGSTAERNQPQHFGDGTRLSIL.

The rearrangement joins TRBV19 to TRBJ2-3; 7 bases map to TRBD1. V gave up 3 bases and J gave up 3 bases; unmatched junction bases: 9. The CDR3 is 16 residues long. Germline-derived CDR1 and CDR2 are LNHDA and SQIVND (reference sequence). The CDR3 sequence: CASSMGFKGATDTQYF. The CDR3 DNA follows: TGTGCCAGTAGTATGGGGTTCAAGGGGGCAACAGATACGCAGTATTTT.

The rearrangement uses TRBV5-1 and TRBJ2-2, with 15 bases aligning to TRBD2. Germline loops: CDR1 SGHRS, CDR2 YFSETQ. The CDR3 totals 18 residues. V shed 4 bases and J 5 bases; nucleotides not matched to a gene: 9. CDR3 amino acids: CASSEGLAGGSGTGELFF. The CDR3 bases are TGCGCCAGCAGCGAGGGACTAGCGGGAGGTTCGGGAACCGGGGAGCTGTTTTTT.

J is TRBJ2-2 and V is TRBV11-2; tentatively, D is TRBD2 (6 bases). Germline values: CDR1 SGHAT, CDR2 FQNNGV. The CDR3 consists of 14 residues. Trimming took 0 bases from V and 7 from J, leaving 9 bases between them. Here the CDR3 reads CASSLDGGRGELFF. The CDR3 bases are TGTGCCAGCAGCTTAGACGGGGGACGCGGGGAGCTGTTTTTT.

The rearrangement uses TRBV5-4 and TRBJ2-4; D gene unclear. Germline CDR1 is SGHNT and CDR2 is YYREEE (reference sequence). V shed 1 base and J shed 5 bases, with 4 bases lying between them. The CDR3 runs 12 residues. DNA for the CDR3: TGTGCCAGCAGCTTGAACGAAAACATTCAGTACTTC. Its translation is CASSLNENIQYF.

This chain joins TRBV28 and TRBJ2-6; D perhaps matches TRBD1 (6 bases). The CDR3 spans 14 residues. Trimming took off 9 bases at V and 0 bases at J, with 9 bases between the two ends. Germline assignment: CDR1 MDHEN and CDR2 SYDVKM. The CDR3: CASLQGSGANVLTF. In nucleotides, the CDR3 is TGTGCCAGTTTACAGGGCTCTGGGGCCAACGTCCTGACTTTC. Full variable domain (rest looked up from reference TRBV28 and TRBJ2-6): DVKVTQSSRYLVKRTGEKVFLECVQDMDHENMFWYRQDPGLGLRLIYFSYDVKMKEKGDIPEGYSVSREKKERFSLILESASTNQTSMYLCASLQGSGANVLTFGAGSRLTVL.

The chain carries TRBV5-8 and TRBJ1-6; tentatively, D is TRBD1 (5 bases). The CDR3 is made up of 16 amino acids. Trimming cost V 4 bases and J 5 bases, with 16 bases left between them. Germline V gives CDR1 SGHTS, CDR2 YDEGEE. The CDR3 DNA reads TGTGCCAGCAGCCTTCTCAGATGGGGCGATAATTCACCCCTCCACTTT. Residues: CASSLLRWGDNSPLHF. The full variable domain, its missing parts supplied by reference TRBV5-8 and TRBJ1-6, is EAGVTQSPTHLIKTRGQQATLRCSPISGHTSVYWYQQALGLGLQFLLWYDEGEERNRGNFPPRFSGRQFPNYSSELNVNALELEDSALYLCASSLLRWGDNSPLHFGNGTRLTVT.

This clone was seen just once. The V call is TRBV7-9, the J call TRBJ2-7; D tentatively reads TRBD1 or TRBD2 (5 bases each). This CDR3 spans 14 amino acids. Trimming took off 3 bases at V and 6 bases at J, with 15 bases between the two ends. Germline loops: CDR1 SEHNR, CDR2 FQNEAQ (reference sequence). This CDR3 reads CASSFSGTGTEQYF. The CDR3 DNA follows: TGTGCCAGCAGCTTCTCCGGGACCGGGACCGAGCAGTACTTC.

V is TRBV19 and J is TRBJ2-5, with 9 bases lining up with TRBD1. The CDR3 totals 15 residues. Germline values: CDR1 LNHDA, CDR2 SQIVND (reference sequence). V shed 1 base and J 4 bases; nucleotides not matched to a gene: 4. The CDR3 sequence is CASSIGGTGLETQYF. The CDR3 DNA is TGTGCCAGTAGTATAGGCGGGACAGGGTTAGAGACCCAGTACTTC.

The CDR3 here is CASSYSRSYGYTF. CDR3 bases: TGTGCCAGCAGTTACTCGAGAAGCTATGGCTACACCTTC. This chain links TRBV6-2 or TRBV6-3 with TRBJ1-2; D call uncertain. The germline V and J ends were trimmed by 0 bases and 4 bases, with 6 bases remaining between them. Germline V gives CDR1 MNHEY, CDR2 SVGEGT. This CDR3 is built from 13 residues.

The V and J genes are TRBV19 and TRBJ1-1; a weak D match, TRBD1 (6 bases). The CDR3 has 13 residues. The V and J ends lost 7 bases and 5 bases respectively, with 14 bases between them. Germline lookup yields CDR1 LNHDA and CDR2 SQIVND (reference sequence). The CDR3 sequence: CASTSRGSTEAFF. In DNA, the CDR3 is TGTGCCAGTACATCAAGGGGGAGTACTGAAGCTTTCTTT.

V gene TRBV5-4 combines with J gene TRBJ1-4; the match to TRBD1 covers 10 bases. V lost 0 bases and J lost 8; bases outside the gene matches: 13. The CDR3 spans 18 residues. Germline V gene data show CDR1 as SGHNT and CDR2 as YYREEE (reference sequence). The CDR3 nucleotides are TGTGCCAGCAGCTTGGACGGGACAGGGGCCCAAATAGGGGAAAAACTGTTTTTT. The encoded protein is CASSLDGTGAQIGEKLFF.

The chain combines TRBV7-2 with TRBJ2-3; TRBD2 matches at 7 bases. The CDR3 extends over 16 amino acids. V shed 1 base and J 3 bases; nucleotides not matched to a gene: 7. Germline values: CDR1 SGHTA, CDR2 FQGNSA. CDR3 DNA sequence: TGTGCCAGCAGCTTAGTATCGGCTAGCGGTACAGATACGCAGTATTTT. This encodes CASSLVSASGTDTQYF. Combining the CDR3 with reference TRBV7-2 and TRBJ2-3 gives the whole variable domain GAGVSQSPSNKVTEKGKDVELRCDPISGHTALYWYRQSLGQGLEFLIYFQGNSAPDKSGLPSDRFSAERTGGSVSTLTIQRTQQEDSAVYLCASSLVSASGTDTQYFGPGTRLTVL.

This clone was found once. The genes are TRBV19 and TRBJ2-5; D ambiguous. Trimming took off 3 bases at V and 2 bases at J, with 10 bases between the two ends. The CDR3 is 14 amino acids. CDR1 is LNHDA, CDR2 SQIVND, per germline (reference sequence). In DNA form, the CDR3 reads TGTGCCAGTAGTATCTCGGCAGAACAAGAGACCCAGTACTTC. Translating it yields CASSISAEQETQYF. The whole variable domain, remainder taken from reference TRBV19 and TRBJ2-5, is DGGITQSPKYLFRKEGQNVTLSCEQNLNHDAMYWYRQDPGQGLRLIYYSQIVNDFQKGDIAEGYSVSREKKESFPLTVTSAQKNPTAFYLCASSISAEQETQYFGPGTRLLVL.